This T cell receptor (beta chain) was recorded in a study of CD8 T cells in ankylosing spondylitis. Findings and limits, study-wide: Ankylosing spondylitis blood seemed to carry a telltale TCR beta motif made of under ten highly homologous variants. Significant enrichment of disease-linked clones was reportedly seen in matched ankylosing spondylitis synovial fluid. Earlier reports found some motif variants in synovial fluid and blood in reactive arthritis.

This clonotype has at least ten counts. The target antigen is unknown. By quantitative 5'-RACE with molecular barcodes, the TCR beta libraries were made. TCRdb redid the calling of the 5' RACE reads with MiXCR, one entry per CDR3 protein. The table lists some 240,000 distinct CDR3 sequences, approximately 7.4% of them singletons, with 12% to 15% in the top ten. Sequenced input: blood, either unsorted or a sorted T cell fraction (not recorded which). This TCR came from a male donor with ankylosing spondylitis.

CDR3 loop: CASSRGQYNEQFF. The CDR3 DNA reads as TGTGCCAGCAGCCGGGGACAGTACAATGAGCAGTTCTTC. The rearrangement joins TRBV5-5 to TRBJ2-1; 7 nucleotides line up with TRBD1. Trimming cost V 4 bases and J 4 bases; bases outside gene matches: 2. CDR1 is SGHKS, CDR2 YYEKEE, per germline (reference sequence). The CDR3 runs 13 residues.